Reported below is one TCR beta chain. As yet, its antigen is unknown. This record comes from a study of shared clonotypes between healthy human individuals. The length of the CDR3 is 15 residues. The germline gives CDR1 SGHRS, CDR2 YFSETQ. V lost 4 bases and J lost 2, with 13 bases in between. Regarding the study as a whole: Between a handful of donors, naive CD4 clonotypes were shared at a level of approximately 5%. Blood was the only sampled material, and tissue repertoires likely differ.

Evenly divided among several immunoSEQ plates was the genomic DNA of each subset. TCRdb's table, derived via immunoSEQ multiplex PCR, lists solely in-frame clones and lacks some. The sample lists 2 million to 3 million clones, roughly 93% occurring once. The sequencing input was naive CD4+ T cells from PBMCs. Subset of the sample: CD45RA+ positively selected. This receptor was taken from a man younger than 35 in good health. Some clones in this sample may be carry-over from other donors' samples. This chain connects TRBV5-1 to TRBJ2-1; D gene unclear. The CDR3 spells CASSPSGSAYNEQFF. The CDR3 nucleotides read TGCGCCAGCAGCCCATCCGGGTCCGCCTACAATGAGCAGTTCTTC. Based on the CDR3 plus reference TRBV5-1 and TRBJ2-1, the full variable domain is KAGVTQTPRYLIKTRGQQVTLSCSPISGHRSVSWYQQTPGQGLQFLFEYFSETQRNKGNFPGRFSGRQFSNSRSEMNVSTLELGDSALYLCASSPSGSAYNEQFFGPGTRLTVL.